These T cell receptor beta chains were read from a single sample in a study of CD8+ T cells in alopecia areata. Profiling relied on immunoSEQ multiplex PCR, and the TCRdb table lists in-frame clones only, not all of them. This table has 150,000 or so clones, roughly two thirds appearing once. The sample here was CD4+ T cells sorted from blood, taken at week 4, from a patient treated with tofacitinib. These receptors all stem from a human donor with alopecia areata. Each CDR3 is given with its conserved first and last residue. D genes are given only for firm matches. Clone size is shown for a subset of rows, as once, few, many or a class of expanded clone.

j_gene	v_gene	abundance	d_gene	CDR3nt	CDR3aa
TRBJ1-6	TRBV29-1	.	TRBD1	TGCAGCGTTGGGGGACAGGGGAATTCACCCCTCCACTTT	CSVGGQGNSPLHF
TRBJ2-5	TRBV2	.	TRBD1	TGTGCCAGCAGAGGGACAGGGACCGAGACCCAGTACTTC	CASRGTGTETQYF
TRBJ1-5	TRBV27	.	.	TGTGCCAGCAGTTTATTCTTCGGAACAGGCGGCAATCAGCCCCAGCATTTT	CASSLFFGTGGNQPQHF
TRBJ2-7	TRBV28	.	.	TGTGCCAGCAGTACCACACGCGAGCAGTACTTC	CASSTTREQYF
TRBJ1-5	TRBV6-5	.	.	TGTGCCAGCAGTTACAGGGGCTCCCTTCAGCCCCAGCATTTT	CASSYRGSLQPQHF
TRBJ2-4	TRBV10-2	.	TRBD2	TGCGCCAGCAGTGGACTAGCGGGGGGGCTTCGCAACATTCAGTACTTC	CASSGLAGGLRNIQYF
TRBJ1-1	TRBV9	.	.	TGTGCCAGCAGCAAATGGGGCCCTCCAGACACTGAAGCTTTCTTT	CASSKWGPPDTEAFF
TRBJ2-3	TRBV5-1	.	.	TGCGCCAGCAGAACGCCTCTGGGGGGCCGAGATACGCAGTATTTT	CASRTPLGGRDTQYF
TRBJ1-2	TRBV4-1	.	.	TGCGCCAGCAGCCAAGTCGGCAGGGAGATCTATGGCTACACCTTC	CASSQVGREIYGYTF
TRBJ2-5	TRBV5-1	.	.	TGCGCCAGCAGCTTTGGTGGTTGGGAGACCCAGTACTTC	CASSFGGWETQYF
TRBJ2-5	TRBV7-9	.	.	TGTGCCAGCACCATTACCCAAGAGACCCAGTACTTC	CASTITQETQYF
TRBJ2-5	TRBV2	once	.	TGTGCCGACGGGCCGGGGAGGCGAGAGACCCAGTACTTC	CADGPGRRETQYF
TRBJ2-1	TRBV9	.	.	TGTGCCAGCAGCGTAGCCCGGGGCTTCGGGAATGAGCAGTTCTTC	CASSVARGFGNEQFF
TRBJ1-2	TRBV30	.	.	TGTGCCTGGAGTGCAATAGGACAGAGCTATGGCTACACCTTC	CAWSAIGQSYGYTF
TRBJ1-1	TRBV5-1	.	.	TGCGCCAGCAGCGAAACAGGGCACACTGAAGCTTTCTTT	CASSETGHTEAFF
TRBJ1-4	TRBV5-6	.	.	TGTGCCAGCAGCTTGCTGGGGTTTAATGAAAAACTGTTTTTT	CASSLLGFNEKLFF
TRBJ2-1	TRBV6-5	.	.	TGTGCCAGCAGTTTCCCAGGGGTCGATGAGCAGTTCTTC	CASSFPGVDEQFF
TRBJ1-1	TRBV30	.	.	TGTGCCTGGAGTAGGCAGGTCGGTGTCACTGAAGCTTTCTTT	CAWSRQVGVTEAFF
TRBJ2-4	TRBV6-1	few	.	TGTGCCAGCAGCCCCTTTGTGGCAGCCAAAAACATTCAGTACTTC	CASSPFVAAKNIQYF
TRBJ1-5	TRBV29-1	.	.	TGCAGCGCCCAGGGGTCGAGCAATCAGCCCCAGCATTTT	CSAQGSSNQPQHF
TRBJ1-2	TRBV29-1	.	.	TGCAGCGTTGAACTATCCAGTCCATATGGCTACACCTTC	CSVELSSPYGYTF
TRBJ2-6	TRBV5-6	few	.	TGTGCCAGCAGCTTGGAGGTTACCCGGAGGGCCAACGTCCTGACTTTC	CASSLEVTRRANVLTF
TRBJ2-3	TRBV30	.	.	TGTGCCTGGAGTGTACTAGGGGGTTCTACGCAGTATTTT	CAWSVLGGSTQYF
TRBJ2-6	TRBV5-1	.	.	TGCGCCAGCAGTCTTGGAAGTAATTGGCTCCCTGGGGCCAACGTCCTGACTTTC	CASSLGSNWLPGANVLTF
TRBJ2-7	TRBV30	few	TRBD1	TGTGCCCTAACCCCGGGACAGGGGTTATACGAGCAGTACTTC	CALTPGQGLYEQYF
TRBJ1-2	TRBV29-1	few	TRBD1	TGCAGCGCCCAACAGGGGCAGGGCGATGGCTACACCTTC	CSAQQGQGDGYTF
TRBJ1-1	TRBV18	.	.	TGTGCCAGCTCACCAGGCCAGGAAGCTTTCTTT	CASSPGQEAFF
TRBJ2-2	TRBV9	.	.	TGTGCCAGCAGCGCCCTCACCGGGGAGCTGTTTTTT	CASSALTGELFF
TRBJ2-1	TRBV2	.	.	TGTGCCAGCAGTGGAGGGCCCTACAATGAGCAGTTCTTC	CASSGGPYNEQFF
TRBJ1-2	TRBV29-1	.	TRBD1	TGCAGCGTCAGGGGGCATAGCGGCTACACCTTC	CSVRGHSGYTF
TRBJ1-2	TRBV30	few	.	TGTGCCTGGAGTGGAACAGGGTACCCTACCTATGGCTACACCTTC	CAWSGTGYPTYGYTF
TRBJ2-1	TRBV30	few	.	TGTGCCTGGACTTCGGACCCTAGCTCCTACAATGAGCAGTTCTTC	CAWTSDPSSYNEQFF
TRBJ1-2	TRBV6-5	.	.	TGTGCCAGCAGTTCCCCAACAATAAGGGGAGCCTATGGCTACACCTTC	CASSSPTIRGAYGYTF
TRBJ2-1	TRBV5-1	.	TRBD2	TGCGCCAGCAGGCAGACTAGCGACTATGAGCAGTTCTTC	CASRQTSDYEQFF
TRBJ2-1	TRBV4-2	.	.	TGTGCCAGCAGCCCCGGGCGCTCTCAGTACAATGAGCAGTTCTTC	CASSPGRSQYNEQFF
TRBJ1-6	TRBV9	.	.	TGTGCCAGCAGCGTAAATGATTCACCCCTCCACTTT	CASSVNDSPLHF
TRBJ2-7	TRBV4-2	.	.	TGTGCCAGCAGCCAAGGCCTGCTAGACTACGAGCAGTACTTC	CASSQGLLDYEQYF
TRBJ1-2	TRBV4-1	.	.	TGCGCCAGCAGCCAAGTTGACAGTCAAGGTTATGGCTACACCTTC	CASSQVDSQGYGYTF
TRBJ2-1	TRBV4-2	few	.	TGTGCCAGCAGCCAAGAAGGCGGCCGGGGGAGGTATGAGCAGTTCTTC	CASSQEGGRGRYEQFF
TRBJ1-2	TRBV29-1	.	.	TGCAGCGCTGAAACAGGGTGGAGCTACACCTTC	CSAETGWSYTF
TRBJ1-2	TRBV19	once	TRBD1	TGTGCCAGTAGTATCCGGGACAGGGGCAGCGATGGCTACACCTTC	CASSIRDRGSDGYTF
TRBJ2-7	TRBV5-1	.	.	TGCGCCAGCAGCCCGTTGGGAGCCCTCTCCGAGCAGTACTTC	CASSPLGALSEQYF
TRBJ2-7	TRBV27	.	.	TGTGCCAGCAGTTTGTCAGGGTTCCACTACGAGCAGTACTTC	CASSLSGFHYEQYF
TRBJ2-7	TRBV14	.	.	TGTGCCAGCAGCTCGTACTACGAGCAGTACTTC	CASSSYYEQYF
TRBJ2-2	TRBV7-2	few	.	TGTGCCAGCAGCTTACAGGTGGCGGTAAACACCGGGGAGCTGTTTTTT	CASSLQVAVNTGELFF
TRBJ2-7	TRBV30	.	TRBD1	TGTGCCTCCCGGACAGGGGCAGCTTACGAGCAGTACTTC	CASRTGAAYEQYF
TRBJ2-4	TRBV5-1	.	TRBD1	TGCGCCAGCAGCTTGGCGACAGGGGGGGACATTCAGTACTTC	CASSLATGGDIQYF
TRBJ2-5	TRBV27	.	.	TGTGCCAGCTTCCCCCTGGGACCCCTAGGGACCCAGTACTTC	CASFPLGPLGTQYF
TRBJ2-4	TRBV7-2	.	.	TGTGCCAGCAGCTCGAGCAGGGTGCTGGCCAAAAACATTCAGTACTTC	CASSSSRVLAKNIQYF
TRBJ2-3	TRBV15	once	.	TGTGCCACCAGCAGAGATCGGGGAGATACGCAGTATTTT	CATSRDRGDTQYF
TRBJ1-6	TRBV9	.	.	TGTGCCAGCAGCGTAGTTGTGGATTCACCCCTCCACTTT	CASSVVVDSPLHF
TRBJ2-5	TRBV10-3	.	.	TGTGCCATCGGACGAGACGAGACCCAGTACTTC	CAIGRDETQYF
TRBJ2-1	TRBV30	.	.	TGTGCCTGGGCCCTTGGCCCCCCTAGCGTGCGTGAGCAGTTCTTC	CAWALGPPSVREQFF
TRBJ2-3	TRBV29-1	.	.	TGCAGCGTTGGAAACTCCACAGATACGCAGTATTTT	CSVGNSTDTQYF
TRBJ2-5	TRBV5-1	.	TRBD2	TGCGCCAGCAGCTTGCAGGTTCCGGGGGGAGAGACCCAGTACTTC	CASSLQVPGGETQYF